Reported below is one TCR beta chain. Its specificity is unknown. These data originate in a study of blood T cells in healthy people across ages. Study-level findings and limits: Naive CD4+ cell counts and diversity both ran higher in long-lived than in aged donors.

The ends were cut back, 6 bases at V and 5 bases at J, with 20 bases in the middle. The CDR3 has 15 amino acids. Germline loops: CDR1 SGHTA, CDR2 FQGNSA. A J-beta primer mix and a sample-barcoded 5' primer were used in a second PCR of about 7 to 12 cycles. TCRdb processed the 5' RACE reads anew with MiXCR; each CDR3 protein has one entry. In the table there are about a million distinct CDR3 sequences, roughly two fifths of which are singletons. V is TRBV7-2 and J is TRBJ2-7; D ambiguous. The TCR originated in a young man in good health. The sequenced material came from blood. The chain's CDR3 is CASRPQTRGENEQYF. As DNA, the CDR3 is TGTGCCAGCAGACCCCAGACTCGAGGAGAAAACGAGCAGTACTTC.